These 16 T cell receptor beta chains were sequenced from one sample in a study of blood T cells in healthy people across ages. For the second PCR, which ran for 7 to 11 cycles, a sample-barcoded 5' primer and a J-beta primer mix were used. TCRdb re-called the 5' RACE reads with MiXCR, one entry per CDR3 protein. The repertoire includes 790,000 or so distinct CDR3 sequences, 45% to 70% of them detected once, and 25% to 30% sits in the top ten. Material for sequencing was blood. The receptors originated from a man aged 40-50 years in good health.

The chain recombines TRBV5-6 with TRBJ1-1; perhaps TRBD1 as D (5 bases). The CDR3 is 14 residues long. Between the trimmed V and J ends, which lost 2 bases and 0 bases, there was a span of 8 bases. The germline CDR1 and CDR2 sequences are SGHDT and YYEEEE. The DNA for the CDR3 is TGTGCCAGCAGCTTTTGGGGGGTGAACACTGAAGCTTTCTTT. Translated, it gives CASSFWGVNTEAFF.

The CDR3 DNA is TGCAGTGCGTTAGAGGAGGTTATGGGGTCCTACGAGCAGTACTTC. Its protein is CSALEEVMGSYEQYF. This chain uses TRBV20-1 with TRBJ2-7, with D possibly matching TRBD2 (5 bases). The germline V gene encodes CDR1 DFQATT and CDR2 SNEGSKA (reference sequence). The CDR3 runs to 15 residues. Between the trimmed V and J ends, which lost 6 bases and 1 base, there was a span of 19 bases.

This clonotype was detected a few times. The rearrangement joins TRBV11-2 to TRBJ2-7, with D maybe TRBD2 (6 bases). CDR1 and CDR2 from the germline V gene are SGHAT and FQNNGV. V lost 2 bases and J lost 2, with 19 bases in between. CDR3 length equals 17 residues. CDR3 sequence reads: CASSLSFGGASAYEQYF. The CDR3 DNA reads TGTGCCAGCAGCTTAAGCTTTGGCGGGGCTAGCGCCTACGAGCAGTACTTC. The whole variable domain, filled in from reference TRBV11-2 and TRBJ2-7, reads EAGVAQSPRYKIIEKRQSVAFWCNPISGHATLYWYQQILGQGPKLLIQFQNNGVVDDSQLPKDRFSAERLKGVDSTLKIQPAKLEDSAVYLCASSLSFGGASAYEQYFGPGTRLTVT.

The chain couples TRBV10-3 to TRBJ2-1; no reliable D call. Trimming took 0 bases from V and 9 from J, leaving 21 bases between them. Germline CDR1 ENHRY, CDR2 SYGVKD. There are 17 residues in the CDR3. The CDR3 nucleotides are TGTGCCATCAGTGAGTCTGGCCAGAAAGGGCTCCTTGTTGAGCAGTTCTTC. Translating it yields CAISESGQKGLLVEQFF.

V usage is TRBV7-2 and J usage is TRBJ2-5, with 10 positions matching TRBD2. Germline V gene sequence: CDR1 SGHTA, CDR2 FQGNSA. The CDR3 runs to 16 residues. The ends lost 5 bases at V and 3 bases at J; junction bases unmatched: 9. The DNA for the CDR3 is TGTGCCAGCAGCCCCGGGGCAAGCGGGAGGGAAGAGACCCAGTACTTC. Residues: CASSPGASGREETQYF.

This clonotype turned up a few times. The chain is built from TRBV24-1 and TRBJ2-1; TRBD2 agrees at 13 bases. Germline V gene data show CDR1 as KGHDR and CDR2 as SFDVKD. This CDR3 has 16 residues. V shed 3 bases and J 12 bases; nucleotides not matched to a gene: 10. In DNA form, the CDR3 reads TGTGCCACCAGTGATCTAACTAGCGGGAGGGCCGTTCGGCAGTTCTTC. Amino acids: CATSDLTSGRAVRQFF.

Concerning this clonotype itself: Mismatch with germline at one junction end may stem from a read error. The chain employs TRBV28 and TRBJ2-7, with 7 bases matching TRBD1. The CDR3 is 15 amino acids. From germline, CDR1 is MDHEN and CDR2 SYDVKM. The CDR3 nucleotides are TGTGCCAGCAGTTTAGACAGGGACAGCTCCTGCGAGCAGTACTTC. Protein sequence: CASSLDRDSSCEQYF.

The rearrangement links TRBV4-3 to TRBJ1-2; 7 bases are a match to TRBD1. V gave up 0 bases and J gave up 7 bases; unmatched junction bases: 8. CDR3 length equals 15 residues. Germline CDR1 and CDR2: LGHNA and YSLEER. DNA for the CDR3: TGCGCCAGCAGCCAAGATCTGGCAGGGGGAGCTGGCTACACCTTC. The encoded protein is CASSQDLAGGAGYTF.

This clonotype has just one count. The genes are TRBV28 and TRBJ1-1, with TRBD1 identical over 7 bases. Unmatched junction bases numbered 9, after V lost 4 bases and J lost 1 base. This CDR3 comprises 16 residues. Looked up from germline, CDR1 is MDHEN and CDR2 is SYDVKM. Here the CDR3 DNA reads TGTGCCAGCAGTTGGGTTGACAGGGCGCAGAACACTGAAGCTTTCTTT. It is translated as CASSWVDRAQNTEAFF.

The chain has TRBV2 and TRBJ2-1, with D perhaps matching TRBD1 (6 bases). Trimming took off 5 bases at V and 2 bases at J, with 13 bases between the two ends. From germline, CDR1 is SNHLY and CDR2 FYNNEI. The CDR3 length is 15 residues. Here the CDR3 DNA reads TGTGCCAGCAGTCAACAGGGCTCTCCCTACAATGAGCAGTTCTTC. It codes for CASSQQGSPYNEQFF.

The chain is built from TRBV12-5 and TRBJ1-4; the D is unclear. Trimming removed 0 bases at V and 5 bases at J, with 10 bases between. CDR1 is LGHNT, CDR2 FRNRAP, per germline. CDR3 size: 15 residues. The chain's CDR3 is CASGLVVKDNEKLFF. The CDR3 DNA is TGTGCTAGTGGTTTGGTAGTAAAGGACAATGAAAAACTGTTTTTT.

The chain employs TRBV6-5 and TRBJ2-3; the match to TRBD2 covers 9 bases. Germline CDR1 is MNHEY and CDR2 is SVGAGI. V lost 1 base, J lost 8 bases, and 7 bases stayed unmatched. The CDR3 runs to 15 residues. CDR3 bases: TGTGCCAGCAGTTACTGGGCTAGCGGGGAGGGTACGCAGTATTTT. It yields the protein CASSYWASGEGTQYF.

This clonotype was seen once. The chain uses TRBV11-2 and TRBJ2-7; maybe TRBD2 (5 bases). Per the germline V gene, CDR1 is SGHAT and CDR2 is FQNNGV. V lost 8 bases and J lost 3, with 11 bases in between. This CDR3 is 12 amino acids long. Written as DNA, the CDR3 is TGTGCCAGCGGTGAAACTAGCTACGAGCAGTACTTC. Amino acids: CASGETSYEQYF. The variable domain in full, with the rest retrieved from reference TRBV11-2 and TRBJ2-7, is EAGVAQSPRYKIIEKRQSVAFWCNPISGHATLYWYQQILGQGPKLLIQFQNNGVVDDSQLPKDRFSAERLKGVDSTLKIQPAKLEDSAVYLCASGETSYEQYFGPGTRLTVT.

A few counts support this clonotype. This chain links TRBV20-1 with TRBJ2-5, with 8 positions matching TRBD1. Per germline, CDR1 DFQATT and CDR2 SNEGSKA (reference sequence). V gave up 6 bases and J gave up 4 bases; unmatched junction bases: 7. The CDR3 is 13 amino acids. The CDR3 nucleotides read TGCAGTGCCCAAAGGACAGGGAGAGAGACCCAGTACTTC. It yields the protein CSAQRTGRETQYF.

This clonotype has just a few counts. The genes are TRBV7-2 and TRBJ1-5; D gene unclear. The germline V and J ends were trimmed by 2 bases and 1 base, with 12 bases remaining between them. Germline V gene data show CDR1 as SGHTA and CDR2 as FQGNSA. The CDR3 contains 16 residues. CDR3 sequence reads: CASSLFPGGSNQPQHF. CDR3 bases: TGTGCCAGCAGCTTATTTCCGGGTGGGAGCAATCAGCCCCAGCATTTT.

This clonotype was recorded at least ten times. The genes are TRBV27 and TRBJ2-5; D uncertain. Germline CDR1 is MNHEY and CDR2 is SMNVEV (reference sequence). CDR3 length equals 13 residues. Trimming removed 1 base at V and 1 base at J, with 4 bases between. CDR3 in amino acids: CASSLLGQETQYF. CDR3 DNA: TGTGCCAGCAGTTTATTGGGCCAAGAGACCCAGTACTTC.